This TCR beta chain was recovered during a study of beta chain features in type 1 diabetes. Study-level findings and limits: There was a moderate but significant shortening of TCRB CDR3s in all four CD4+ subsets of Type 1 diabetes patients.

Sequencing targeted expressed TCRB transcripts, as all isolated RNA had been reverse transcribed. Some clones are missing from TCRdb's copy, which holds only in-frame ones; the method was immunoSEQ multiplex PCR. The sample lists under 450,000 clones; about 15% were seen once. A note on this clone: Its antigen remains unidentified.

CDR3 length: 12 residues. Germline V gene data show CDR1 as MNHNY and CDR2 as SVGAGI (reference sequence). Trimming took 6 bases from V and 8 from J, leaving 13 bases between them. The material sequenced was naive CD4+ T cells from blood. The TCR was taken from a man aged 30 to 45 in good health. The chain is built from TRBV6-6 and TRBJ1-2; no firm D call. CDR3 region: CASSERGWGYTF. In nucleotides, the CDR3 is TGTGCCAGCAGCGAAAGAGGTTGGGGCTACACCTTC.